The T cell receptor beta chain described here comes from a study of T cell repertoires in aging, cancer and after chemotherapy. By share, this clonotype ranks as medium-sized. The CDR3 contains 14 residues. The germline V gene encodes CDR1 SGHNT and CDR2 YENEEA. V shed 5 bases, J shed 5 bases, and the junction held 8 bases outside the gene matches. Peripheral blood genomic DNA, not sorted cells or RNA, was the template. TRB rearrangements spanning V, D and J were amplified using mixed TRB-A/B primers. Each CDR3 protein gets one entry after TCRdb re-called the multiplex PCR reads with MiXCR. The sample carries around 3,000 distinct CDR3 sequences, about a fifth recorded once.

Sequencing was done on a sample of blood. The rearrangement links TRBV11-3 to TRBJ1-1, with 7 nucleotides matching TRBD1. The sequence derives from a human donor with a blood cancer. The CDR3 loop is CASSLMAGGTEAFF. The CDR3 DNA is TGTGCCAGCAGCCTCATGGCAGGGGGAACTGAAGCTTTCTTT.